Presented here are 15 T cell receptor beta chains from one specimen sequenced in a study of Ad26.COV2.S vaccination and SARS-CoV-2 variants. The treatment: 19 received Ad26.COV2.S at low or high dose, single or two shots; 5 received placebo; per-sample allocation not given. Sampling was performed 63 days after the first vaccine or placebo injection. TCRdb's copy holds only in-frame clones and misses some; the assay was immunoSEQ multiplex PCR. In the table there are hundreds of thousands of clones, more than 80% of which are singletons. Here the sequenced sample was peripheral blood, taken in a trial of Ad26.COV2.S vaccine versus placebo. The origin of the receptors is a person aged 18 to 59 who received the Ad26.COV2.S COVID-19 vaccine or a placebo.

CDR3 protein: CASSPIFDPTANYGYTF. The CDR3 DNA follows: TGCGCCAGCAGCCCCATCTTTGATCCGACAGCCAACTATGGCTACACCTTC. The chain joins TRBV4-1 to TRBJ1-2; D perhaps matches TRBD1 (5 bases). Germline V gives CDR1 MGHRA, CDR2 YSYEKL. V dropped 4 bases and J dropped 2 bases, with 20 bases sitting between them. CDR3 length: 17 amino acids.

The chain links TRBV6-2 or TRBV6-3 to TRBJ2-2; 7 nucleotides match TRBD1. V lost 1 base and J lost 0; bases outside the gene matches: 8. The CDR3 totals 18 residues. Looked up from germline, CDR1 is MNHEY and CDR2 is SVGEGT. CDR3 nucleotides: TGTGCCAGCAGTTACTGGACAGGACCGTCCGCGAACACCGGGGAGCTGTTTTTT. Translating it yields CASSYWTGPSANTGELFF.

This sequence joins TRBV30 and TRBJ2-7; 8 positions agree with TRBD1. CDR1 is GTSNPN, CDR2 SVGIG, per germline (reference sequence). V shed 3 bases, J shed 7 bases, and the junction held 8 bases outside the gene matches. The CDR3 extends over 13 amino acids. In DNA, the CDR3 is TGTGCCTGGAGATGGACAGGGAACGGGGAGCAGTACTTC. Protein: CAWRWTGNGEQYF.

This chain uses TRBV29-1 with TRBJ2-1; D is unresolved. This CDR3 region has 13 residues. Trimming removed 5 bases from V and 7 bases from J, with 15 bases in between. CDR1 SQVTM and CDR2 ANQGSEA come from the germline V gene. The CDR3 here is CSVLRPPWNEQFF. The CDR3 DNA reads TGCAGCGTTTTAAGACCGCCTTGGAATGAGCAGTTCTTC.

This chain connects TRBV7-2 to TRBJ1-2; D perhaps matches TRBD1 (6 bases). The CDR3 is made up of 14 amino acids. Per germline, CDR1 SGHTA and CDR2 FQGNSA. Trimming removed 5 bases at V and 8 bases at J, with 18 bases between. The CDR3 DNA follows: TGTGCCAGCAGCGGGGGGGCCAGGGTAGGAGGCTACACCTTC. Translation: CASSGGARVGGYTF. The full variable domain, with the rest looked up from reference TRBV7-2 and TRBJ1-2, is GAGVSQSPSNKVTEKGKDVELRCDPISGHTALYWYRQSLGQGLEFLIYFQGNSAPDKSGLPSDRFSAERTGGSVSTLTIQRTQQEDSAVYLCASSGGARVGGYTFGSGTRLTVV.

The chain combines TRBV6-2 or TRBV6-3 with TRBJ1-2, with D tentatively TRBD1 (5 bases). The CDR3 is made up of 16 amino acids. The germline V gene has CDR1 MNHEY and CDR2 SVGEGT. V dropped 0 bases and J dropped 4 bases, with 15 bases sitting between them. The CDR3: CASSYSKSDSPYGYTF. As DNA, the CDR3 is TGTGCCAGCAGTTACTCGAAGTCTGACAGCCCCTATGGCTACACCTTC.

The rearrangement uses TRBV11-2 and TRBJ2-2; D unclear. The CDR3 extends over 12 amino acids. Trimming removed 5 bases at V and 6 bases at J, with 7 bases between. Germline CDR1 reads SGHAT; CDR2 reads FQNNGV. CDR3 protein: CASSPYSGELFF. CDR3 nucleotide sequence: TGTGCCAGCAGCCCTTATTCCGGGGAGCTGTTTTTT.

This clone was seen a few times. The chain joins TRBV6-5 to TRBJ1-1; 7 bases are a match to TRBD1. This CDR3 comprises 13 residues. J was trimmed by 2 bases and V by 7 bases; bases with no gene match: 4. Per the germline V gene, CDR1 is MNHEY and CDR2 is SVGAGI. The CDR3 reads CASTQGVNTEAFF. The CDR3 nucleotides read TGTGCCAGCACCCAGGGGGTTAACACTGAAGCTTTCTTT.

The V gene is TRBV18, the J gene TRBJ1-5; D is ambiguous. There are 18 residues in the CDR3. The germline V and J ends were trimmed by 2 bases and 0 bases, with 17 bases remaining between them. The germline V gene has CDR1 KGHSH and CDR2 LQKENI. DNA of the CDR3: TGTGCCAGCTCACCAAACGGCAGATCCGCCTATAGCAATCAGCCCCAGCATTTT. Its protein product is CASSPNGRSAYSNQPQHF.

The V gene is TRBV7-9, the J gene TRBJ1-3; D remains unclear. The CDR3 length is 15 residues. With 0 bases removed from V and 0 bases from J, the gap between germline ends came to 6 bases. Germline CDR1 and CDR2: SEHNR and FQNEAQ (reference sequence). The CDR3 DNA follows: TGTGCCAGCAGCTTAGCTGAACACTCTGGAAACACCATATATTTT. It translates to CASSLAEHSGNTIYF.

This chain uses TRBV28 with TRBJ2-1, with a weak D call TRBD1 (6 bases). The V and J ends lost 8 bases and 4 bases respectively, with 18 bases between them. Germline-derived CDR1 and CDR2 are MDHEN and SYDVKM. This CDR3 contains 15 residues. The CDR3 here is CASLVSGQTYNEQFF. CDR3 DNA: TGTGCCAGCCTGGTGTCAGGACAGACTTACAATGAGCAGTTCTTC.

The chain links TRBV7-2 to TRBJ1-1, with D tentatively TRBD1 (5 bases). CDR3 size: 14 residues. V shed 4 bases and J shed 4 bases, with 13 bases lying between them. Germline V gives CDR1 SGHTA, CDR2 FQGNSA. The CDR3 reads CASSSRGPGTEAFF. The CDR3 coding sequence is TGTGCCAGCAGCTCCCGGGGCCCGGGCACTGAAGCTTTCTTT.

The chain joins TRBV6-2 or TRBV6-3 to TRBJ1-1; no clear D. V lost 5 bases and J 6 bases, leaving 13 bases between the germline ends. Germline V CDR1 and CDR2: MNHEY, SVGEGT. The CDR3 is made up of 13 amino acids. CDR3 in amino acids: CASSIGRAAEAFF. For the CDR3, the DNA is TGTGCCAGCAGTATAGGACGGGCCGCTGAAGCTTTCTTT.

There are a few counts of this clone. The gene calls are TRBV19 and TRBJ2-5, with TRBD2 identical over 13 bases. CDR1 LNHDA and CDR2 SQIVND come from the germline V gene (reference sequence). After removal of 5 bases from V and 4 bases from J, the junction contained 7 bases not matched to a gene. The length of the CDR3 is 16 residues. CDR3 DNA sequence: TGTGCCAGTAGTCGGCCGGGACTAGCGGGACCAGAGACCCAGTACTTC. Protein: CASSRPGLAGPETQYF.

The chain uses TRBV6-1 and TRBJ1-4; D possibly corresponds to TRBD1 (6 bases). V gave up 1 base and J gave up 7 bases, with 13 bases separating them. In germline, CDR1 is MNHNS, CDR2 SASEGT. CDR3 length: 15 residues. This chain's CDR3 is CASSEGQVYFEKLFF. The DNA for the CDR3 is TGTGCCAGCAGTGAAGGACAGGTGTATTTTGAAAAACTGTTTTTT.